These 19 T cell receptor beta chains were sequenced from one sample in a study of T-cell memory formation after mild COVID-19. TCRdb used MiXCR to reprocess the 5' RACE reads, holding one entry per CDR3 protein. The data contain fewer than 150,000 distinct CDR3 sequences, 14% of them seen just once; the ten biggest clones take up around 30%. Sequenced sample: PBMCs or a T cell subset sorted from them (not recorded which). These receptors came from an adult woman who had mild COVID-19 (a few samples of this study predate the infection). Cell type and time point are not known.

This rearrangement joins TRBV25-1 to TRBJ2-1; D remains unclear. The germline gives CDR1 MGHDK, CDR2 SYGVNS. The V end was cut by 1 base, the J end by 8 bases, with 12 bases between. CDR3 length: 14 amino acids. CDR3 sequence reads: CASSESAGSDEQFF. CDR3 DNA sequence: TGTGCCAGCAGTGAATCGGCAGGATCAGATGAGCAGTTCTTC.

The V gene is TRBV7-9, the J gene TRBJ2-1; D possibly corresponds to TRBD2 (6 bases). The V gene lost 5 bases and the J gene lost 10 bases, with 18 bases spanning the gap. The CDR3 runs to 14 residues. CDR1 is SEHNR and CDR2 is FQNEAQ in the germline V gene (reference sequence). The CDR3 sequence is CASSPLVGGGEQFF. CDR3 in DNA: TGTGCCAGCAGCCCATTAGTTGGGGGAGGCGAGCAGTTCTTC. Full variable domain (outside the CDR3, taken from reference TRBV7-9 and TRBJ2-1): DTGVSQNPRHKITKRGQNVTFRCDPISEHNRLYWYRQTLGQGPEFLTYFQNEAQLEKSRLLSDRFSAERPKGSFSTLEIQRTEQGDSAMYLCASSPLVGGGEQFFGPGTRLTVL.

This clonotype was seen ten or more times. The chain recombines TRBV12-3 or TRBV12-4 with TRBJ1-1, with D possibly being TRBD1 (6 bases). Trimming stripped 5 bases from V and 11 bases from J, with 18 bases between. The CDR3 totals 13 residues. CDR3 region: CASSPQGGGRAFF. The DNA for the CDR3 is TGTGCCAGCAGTCCTCAAGGGGGGGGACGTGCTTTCTTT.

The chain uses TRBV4-1 and TRBJ1-2, with D possibly matching TRBD1 (5 bases). V lost 0 bases to trimming and J lost 8 bases, with 19 bases between them. Germline CDR1 reads MGHRA; CDR2 reads YSYEKL. The CDR3 is 16 residues long. The CDR3 spells CASSQDFESAGKGYTF. The CDR3 DNA sequence: TGCGCCAGCAGCCAAGATTTTGAATCGGCAGGGAAAGGCTACACCTTC.

This clonotype was counted a few times. The V gene is TRBV7-9, the J gene TRBJ2-7, with 7 bases fitting TRBD1. Germline CDR1 and CDR2: SEHNR and FQNEAQ (reference sequence). This CDR3 is built from 14 residues. Losses at the gene ends were 5 bases for V and 2 bases for J; bases not matched to a gene: 6. The CDR3 bases are TGTGCCAGCAGCCCCCCCGGGACAGCCTACGAGCAGTACTTC. This translates into CASSPPGTAYEQYF.

This chain connects TRBV7-6 to TRBJ1-1; maybe TRBD1 (6 bases). The CDR3 runs 16 residues. CDR1 and CDR2 from the germline V gene are SGHVS and FNYEAQ. Trimming removed 3 bases from V and 3 bases from J, with 17 bases in between. CDR3 sequence reads: CASSFEDVGGDTEAFF. For the CDR3, the DNA is TGTGCCAGCAGCTTTGAAGATGTAGGGGGAGACACTGAAGCTTTCTTT.

This clonotype occurred a few times. The chain has TRBV4-1 and TRBJ2-7, with unresolved D. CDR3 size: 15 residues. V lost 0 bases to trimming and J lost 3 bases, with 12 bases between them. The germline CDR1 and CDR2 sequences are MGHRA and YSYEKL. CDR3 bases: TGCGCCAGCAGCCAAGATAACGAACATCGCTACGAGCAGTACTTC. This encodes CASSQDNEHRYEQYF.

In its sample, this clonotype was seen many times. This rearrangement joins TRBV5-6 to TRBJ2-1, with 7 nucleotides matching TRBD2. This CDR3 is built from 15 residues. Trimming cost V 4 bases and J 7 bases; bases outside gene matches: 11. Germline-derived CDR1 and CDR2 are SGHDT and YYEEEE. CDR3 sequence reads: CASSERGGAPNEQFF. CDR3 coding DNA: TGTGCCAGCAGCGAGCGGGGAGGGGCCCCAAATGAGCAGTTCTTC.

The chain carries TRBV19 and TRBJ2-1, with TRBD1 matching over 9 bases. CDR3 length equals 15 residues. CDR1 LNHDA and CDR2 SQIVND come from the germline V gene (reference sequence). V lost 5 bases to trimming and J lost 0 bases; unmatched junction nucleotides: 2. CDR3 in DNA: TGTGCCAGTAGTGGACAGGGGAGCTCCTACAATGAGCAGTTCTTC. This gives the protein CASSGQGSSYNEQFF.

There are a few counts of this clonotype. The chain carries TRBV5-6 and TRBJ2-1, with 10 bases aligning to TRBD2. The CDR3 covers 16 residues. With V trimmed by 3 bases and J by 4 bases, 7 bases remained unmatched. Per germline, CDR1 SGHDT and CDR2 YYEEEE. This CDR3 is CASSYAGTSVYNEQFF. CDR3 in DNA: TGTGCCAGCAGCTACGCCGGGACTAGCGTTTACAATGAGCAGTTCTTC.

This chain uses TRBV18 with TRBJ2-7; TRBD1 aligns across 7 bases. This CDR3 contains 15 residues. CDR1 is KGHSH and CDR2 is LQKENI in the germline V gene. Losses at the gene ends were 3 bases for V and 0 bases for J; bases not matched to a gene: 5. DNA of the CDR3: TGTGCCAGCTCACCCCGGGACAGCGCCTCCTACGAGCAGTACTTC. Its translation: CASSPRDSASYEQYF.

This rearrangement joins TRBV20-1 to TRBJ1-2; no clear D. V lost 5 bases and J lost 4, with 8 bases in between. The CDR3 covers 11 residues. From germline, CDR1 is DFQATT and CDR2 SNEGSKA (reference sequence). Here the CDR3 reads CSAPLIYGYTF. DNA for the CDR3: TGCAGTGCTCCACTAATCTATGGCTACACCTTC.

The sample holds a few counts of this clonotype. The chain couples TRBV10-3 to TRBJ1-6, with D perhaps matching TRBD1 (6 bases). CDR1 is ENHRY and CDR2 is SYGVKD in the germline V gene. V lost 2 bases and J lost 5, with 16 bases in between. The CDR3 covers 17 residues. CDR3 DNA: TGTGCCATCAGTGAGCTCCCCCGGGACACCCATAATTCACCCCTCCACTTT. Translated, it gives CAISELPRDTHNSPLHF.

The chain joins TRBV12-3 or TRBV12-4 to TRBJ2-7, with 11 bases fitting TRBD2. The J segment lost 5 bases and the V segment lost 1 base, leaving 7 bases of the junction unmatched. The CDR3 has 16 amino acids. The CDR3 bases are TGTGCCAGCAGTTTAGTTCGGCTAGCGGGAGGTCACGAGCAGTACTTC. Residues: CASSLVRLAGGHEQYF.

This chain links TRBV11-2 with TRBJ2-1; TRBD2 aligns across 9 bases. This CDR3 is built from 17 residues. Germline lookup yields CDR1 SGHAT and CDR2 FQNNGV. Trimming took 5 bases from V and 8 from J; bases not matched to a gene: 16. The CDR3 sequence is CASSHGALAGGRDEQFF. The CDR3 DNA is TGTGCCAGCAGCCACGGAGCCCTGGCGGGAGGGCGCGATGAGCAGTTCTTC.

This clonotype was recorded a few times. This chain connects TRBV5-1 to TRBJ1-5; D is ambiguous. Germline CDR1 SGHRS, CDR2 YFSETQ. V was trimmed by 1 base and J by 5 bases, leaving 10 bases between them. The CDR3 has 14 amino acids. For the CDR3, the DNA is TGCGCCAGCAGCTTGCGTGGGTTGGATCAGCCCCAGCATTTT. It encodes CASSLRGLDQPQHF.

This clonotype has just a few counts. The rearrangement links TRBV7-9 to TRBJ1-1, with no clear D. Germline CDR1 SEHNR, CDR2 FQNEAQ (reference sequence). There are 12 residues in the CDR3. V lost 5 bases and J lost 4, with 8 bases in between. CDR3 DNA: TGTGCCAGCAGCCATAGCTCCACTGAAGCTTTCTTT. Its translation: CASSHSSTEAFF. The variable domain in full, with the rest retrieved from reference TRBV7-9 and TRBJ1-1, is DTGVSQNPRHKITKRGQNVTFRCDPISEHNRLYWYRQTLGQGPEFLTYFQNEAQLEKSRLLSDRFSAERPKGSFSTLEIQRTEQGDSAMYLCASSHSSTEAFFGQGTRLTVV.

This clonotype was picked up a small number of times. This rearrangement joins TRBV28 to TRBJ2-1; D gene ambiguous. CDR1 and CDR2 from the germline V gene are MDHEN and SYDVKM. There are 13 residues in the CDR3. V lost 7 bases and J lost 8, with 15 bases in between. CDR3 DNA sequence: TGTGCCAGCAAGTTTACTCTCGACGATGAGCAGTTCTTC. Amino acids: CASKFTLDDEQFF. Variable domain in full (rest from reference TRBV28 and TRBJ2-1): DVKVTQSSRYLVKRTGEKVFLECVQDMDHENMFWYRQDPGLGLRLIYFSYDVKMKEKGDIPEGYSVSREKKERFSLILESASTNQTSMYLCASKFTLDDEQFFGPGTRLTVL.

This chain joins TRBV7-9 and TRBJ2-2; no firm D call. V dropped 5 bases and J dropped 8 bases, with 6 bases sitting between them. The germline CDR1 and CDR2 sequences are SEHNR and FQNEAQ (reference sequence). The CDR3 is 11 amino acids. CDR3 bases: TGTGCCAGCAGCATGGTGGGGGAGCTGTTTTTT. It translates to CASSMVGELFF.